This T cell receptor (beta chain) was documented in a study of T cell changes during pregnancy in multiple sclerosis. The germline gives CDR1 SQVTM, CDR2 ANQGSEA. The CDR3 extends over 16 amino acids. V shed 4 bases, J shed 1 base, and the junction held 10 bases outside the gene matches. Using immunoSEQ multiplex PCR, the repertoire was profiled, and TCRdb retains in-frame clones only, with some absent. The sample lists about 130,000 clones, around 95% seen once, with around 0.46% in the top ten. The receptor was derived from a female donor with multiple sclerosis, enrolled in a pregnancy study. The material was peripheral blood, obtained after pregnancy. This chain connects TRBV29-1 to TRBJ2-7; TRBD1 aligns across 10 bases. The DNA of the CDR3 is TGCAGCGTTGGGCGAATCCCGGGACAGGGGTCCTACGAGCAGTACTTC. This gives the protein CSVGRIPGQGSYEQYF.